These T cell receptor beta chains were read from a single sample in a study of post-analysis software for immune sequencing data. MiXCR was run by TCRdb on the PCR reads, yielding one entry per CDR3 protein. The sample shows about 540,000 distinct CDR3 sequences, 30% to 40% of them seen only once. Sample: blood. All receptors come from a girl between 2 and 17 years old with multiple sclerosis. Each CDR3 is given with its conserved first and last residue. The order of the fields is V gene, CDR3 protein.

TRBV5-1 | CASNGLTAGELFF
TRBV2 | CASSEAPQGAETQYF
TRBV5-1 | CASKSLRSYNEQFF
TRBV5-1 | CASSLRGAGGAFF
TRBV25-1 | CASSGHVGDRGIPTYGYTF
TRBV2 | CASIEGTVSNQPQHF
TRBV5-5 | CASSFGAQGTQYF
TRBV29-1 | CSGVPGLAGGHRYNEQFF
TRBV6-6 | CASTIWDRIYSWTEAFF
TRBV6-1 | CASKEDPYSYTF
TRBV2 | CASDPGLVGETQYF
TRBV20-1 | CSARSPRGNEQFF
TRBV5-5 | CASSSQRVAGADTQYF
TRBV20-1 | CSAREAGGSEQYF
TRBV3-1 | CASSQDWGGSAEAFF
TRBV9 | CASSADRVSTEAFF
TRBV24-1 | CATSGGGRTEAFF
TRBV7-2 | CASSSGTVKETQYF
TRBV5-5 | CASSLAPAGNTQYF
TRBV5-1 | CASSSGTPLSGANVLTF
TRBV6-5 | CASSRQGSGNTIYF
TRBV28 | CASSWGQGFEAFF
TRBV5-6 | CASSWFGRSTDTQYF
TRBV6-5 | CASRAGLYTGELFF
TRBV5-6 | CASSAFGRELFF
TRBV4-1 | CASSQDPDEKLFF
TRBV7-2 | CASSLGDTFGTDTQYF
TRBV6-6 | CASRRGQGGYEQYF
TRBV5-6 | CASSLEWTGDIRRNQPQHF
TRBV25-1 | CASSAFGGVGEETQYF
TRBV20-1 | CSARALDYGYTF
TRBV5-1 | CASSLGLGGSYNEQFF
TRBV11-1 | CASSRDRGSSYEQCF
TRBV6-1 | CASSDPANTEAFF
TRBV6-1 | CASSYLDPWDEQYF
TRBV3-1 | CASSQGTGGRLDTEAFF
TRBV25-1 | CANSEGQGAWDEKLFF
TRBV5-1 | CASSPLQGPNQPQHF
TRBV4-1 | CASSQGPLAGLAKNIQYF
TRBV6-6 | CASSYGGQVWETQYF
TRBV6-5 | CASTYGGGGTDTQYF
TRBV5-1 | CASSLYGAAMNTEAFF
TRBV4-1 | CASSHPWTGGYTEAFF
TRBV20-1 | CSARVDVTDTQYF
TRBV9 | CASSVSPSGGSNEQFF
TRBV12-3/TRBV12-4 | CASSVGTSGYNEQFF
TRBV15 | CATSTVGAGGFGYTF
TRBV10-3 | CAISESGREDTQYF
TRBV12-3/TRBV12-4 | CASSLTGPGLAASYEQYF
TRBV20-1 | CSARGALDLDQNDRAYEQYF
TRBV5-6 | CASSPDRDGTDTQYF
TRBV5-1 | CASSLDRVKPNTGELFF
TRBV28 | CASSPTGADAGYTF
TRBV20-1 | CSASSSNTNYGYTF
TRBV20-1 | CSARSLSQETQYF
TRBV7-9 | CASSFSGSINEQFF
TRBV13 | CASSFYLAGNVAGANVLTF